A selection of T cell receptor beta chains follows, all from one sample in a study of shared clonotypes between healthy human individuals. Assay: immunoSEQ multiplex PCR; the TCRdb copy retains only in-frame clones and omits some. The sample has around 560,000 clones, 85% to 95% seen once. Source material: naive CD8+ T cells sorted from blood. The receptors shown here come from a woman aged 25 to 39 in good health. Both conserved end residues are part of each CDR3. Fields, in order: J gene, V gene, clone size, D gene, CDR3 DNA, CDR3 protein. D genes are given only for firm matches. The size entry is marked missing in some rows and otherwise reads once, few, many or a size class.

J: TRBJ2-7; V: TRBV5-1; size: once; D: TRBD2; DNA: TGCGCCAGCAGCTTACTAGGACTAGCGGGAGGGCACGAGCAGTACTTC; CDR3: CASSLLGLAGGHEQYF
J: TRBJ2-1; V: TRBV30; size: NA; D: NA; DNA: TGTGCCTGGAGTGTATATGGCTTTGAGCAGTTCTTC; CDR3: CAWSVYGFEQFF
J: TRBJ2-3; V: TRBV6-1; size: NA; D: NA; DNA: TGTGCCAGCAGGGACCGGGAGACAGATACGCAGTATTTT; CDR3: CASRDRETDTQYF
J: TRBJ2-1; V: TRBV2; size: NA; D: TRBD2; DNA: TGTGCCAGCATCTGGGGGGAGGGGACCTACAATGAGCAGTTCTTC; CDR3: CASIWGEGTYNEQFF
J: TRBJ2-7; V: TRBV25-1; size: NA; D: NA; DNA: TGTGCCAGCACGGGCAGGGAACACCTATACGAGCAGTACTTC; CDR3: CASTGREHLYEQYF
J: TRBJ2-7; V: TRBV28; size: NA; D: NA; DNA: TGTGCCAGCAGTTTGGGCTCAGGAGGCTCCTACGAGCAGTACTTC; CDR3: CASSLGSGGSYEQYF
J: TRBJ2-7; V: TRBV7-7; size: NA; D: NA; DNA: TGTGCCAGCAGCTCAGGTCCCCTCCGGGAGCAGTACTTC; CDR3: CASSSGPLREQYF
J: TRBJ2-4; V: TRBV28; size: NA; D: NA; DNA: TGTGCCAGCAGCCCCCGGGCGGGACGGGGTTGGAGCATTCAGTACTTC; CDR3: CASSPRAGRGWSIQYF
J: TRBJ2-1; V: TRBV28; size: NA; D: NA; DNA: TGTGCCAGCAGTCCGGGACTCCGCCAGGGGCAGTTCTTC; CDR3: CASSPGLRQGQFF
J: TRBJ2-5; V: TRBV28; size: NA; D: NA; DNA: TGTGCCAGCTGGTACGGGAGAACAGAGACCCAGTACTTC; CDR3: CASWYGRTETQYF
J: TRBJ2-7; V: TRBV11-2; size: NA; D: TRBD1; DNA: TGTGCCAGCAGCCCCGGGACAGGGCCCTACGAGCAGTACTTC; CDR3: CASSPGTGPYEQYF
J: TRBJ1-2; V: TRBV4-1; size: few; D: NA; DNA: TGCGCCAGCAGCCTTACGGGGGGTAGTAATGGCTACACCTTC; CDR3: CASSLTGGSNGYTF
J: TRBJ1-1; V: TRBV27; size: NA; D: NA; DNA: TGTGCCAGCAGTTTATCGATCGGGTCGGAAACTGAAGCTTTCTTT; CDR3: CASSLSIGSETEAFF
J: TRBJ1-1; V: TRBV6-6; size: NA; D: NA; DNA: TGTGCCAGCAGCCAAGGGGGGGGCGCAGAGCGCACTGAAGCTTTCTTT; CDR3: CASSQGGGAERTEAFF
J: TRBJ2-5; V: TRBV11-2; size: NA; D: NA; DNA: TGTGCCAGCAGCTCCTACCTCCACCGACTAGGGAAGACCCAGTACTTC; CDR3: CASSSYLHRLGKTQYF
J: TRBJ1-1; V: TRBV6-1; size: NA; D: NA; DNA: TGTGCCAGTTCATTTAGGGGGGATTCCACTGAAGCTTTCTTT; CDR3: CASSFRGDSTEAFF
J: TRBJ2-7; V: TRBV29-1; size: NA; D: NA; DNA: TGCAGCGTCCCCGCGACGGGTCGGGGAGAGCAGTACTTC; CDR3: CSVPATGRGEQYF
J: TRBJ2-7; V: TRBV19; size: NA; D: NA; DNA: TGTGCCAGTAGTATAGCAGGGGAGTTAATCGCCGAGCAGTACTTC; CDR3: CASSIAGELIAEQYF
J: TRBJ2-2; V: TRBV7-9; size: NA; D: NA; DNA: TGTGCCAGCAGCTTAGAAGCTTGGCAACATGGCACCGGGGAGCTGTTTTTT; CDR3: CASSLEAWQHGTGELFF
J: TRBJ2-3; V: TRBV27; size: NA; D: TRBD2; DNA: TGTGCCAGCAGCCTCTATGCGGGAGCTAGCACAGATACGCAGTATTTT; CDR3: CASSLYAGASTDTQYF
J: TRBJ2-6; V: TRBV29-1; size: once; D: NA; DNA: TGCAGCGTCCGCCGACGGGACTCTGGGGCCAACGTCCTGACTTTC; CDR3: CSVRRRDSGANVLTF
J: TRBJ2-1; V: TRBV4-2; size: NA; D: TRBD2; DNA: TGTGCCAGCAGCCTAGCGGGAGTTACCTACAATGAGCAGTTCTTC; CDR3: CASSLAGVTYNEQFF
J: TRBJ2-7; V: TRBV11-2; size: NA; D: TRBD2; DNA: TGTGCCAGCAGCCCCTGGGAGGGCTCCTACGAGCAGTACTTC; CDR3: CASSPWEGSYEQYF
J: TRBJ1-5; V: TRBV10-2; size: NA; D: NA; DNA: TGCGCCAGCAGCGAAGACAGCTACAATCAGCCCCAGCATTTT; CDR3: CASSEDSYNQPQHF
J: TRBJ2-1; V: TRBV11-2; size: NA; D: NA; DNA: TGTGCCAGCAGCTCAATAAAACGCGGCAGGGGCAAATACAATGAGCAGTTCTTC; CDR3: CASSSIKRGRGKYNEQFF
J: TRBJ2-7; V: TRBV5-4; size: once; D: TRBD1; DNA: TGTGCCAGCAGAACTTGGGGGGGACAGGGGTCCTACGAGCAGTACTTC; CDR3: CASRTWGGQGSYEQYF
J: TRBJ1-2; V: TRBV27; size: NA; D: NA; DNA: TGTGCCAGCAGTTTTCTACCCCCCCAGGGCGGGGGCTATGGCTACACCTTC; CDR3: CASSFLPPQGGGYGYTF
J: TRBJ1-4; V: TRBV28; size: NA; D: TRBD1; DNA: TGTGCCAGCAGTCGCTGGACAGGCGGATTATTAAATGAAAAACTGTTTTTT; CDR3: CASSRWTGGLLNEKLFF
J: TRBJ2-7; V: TRBV14; size: NA; D: NA; DNA: TGTGCCAGCAGCCCCGCCGGGACACCCTCCTACGAGCAGTACTTC; CDR3: CASSPAGTPSYEQYF
J: TRBJ1-3; V: TRBV28; size: NA; D: NA; DNA: TGTGCCAGCACCACAAGGACACTAGGAAACACCATATATTTT; CDR3: CASTTRTLGNTIYF
J: TRBJ2-5; V: TRBV9; size: NA; D: NA; DNA: TGTGCCAGCAGCGAGGTTACGGGTCCTGGTGAGACCCAGTACTTC; CDR3: CASSEVTGPGETQYF
J: TRBJ2-3; V: TRBV5-8; size: NA; D: NA; DNA: TGTGCCAGCAGCTTGTCGTCGGGTGGCACAGATACGCAGTATTTT; CDR3: CASSLSSGGTDTQYF
J: TRBJ2-1; V: TRBV5-4; size: NA; D: NA; DNA: TGTGCCACCTCGCATTGGGGGTCTCTCCCTGAGGATGAGCAGTTCTTC; CDR3: CATSHWGSLPEDEQFF
J: TRBJ2-2; V: TRBV7-9; size: NA; D: TRBD2; DNA: TGTGCCAGCAGCAATAGCGGGAGCGGGGAGCTGTTTTTT; CDR3: CASSNSGSGELFF
J: TRBJ1-1; V: TRBV9; size: NA; D: NA; DNA: TGTGCCAGCAGCGAACGGGACATCATGACCCAGGGGAACACTGAAGCTTTCTTT; CDR3: CASSERDIMTQGNTEAFF
J: TRBJ2-1; V: TRBV28; size: NA; D: TRBD2; DNA: TGTGCCAGCAGAGCTACTAGCGGAGCCTACAATGAGCAGTTCTTC; CDR3: CASRATSGAYNEQFF
J: TRBJ1-1; V: TRBV28; size: NA; D: NA; DNA: TGTGCCAGCTCATTGCGGAGGACAGAAGCTTTCTTT; CDR3: CASSLRRTEAFF